Below are 28 T cell receptor beta chains sequenced from a single sample in a study of shared clonotypes between healthy human individuals. Using immunoSEQ multiplex PCR, the repertoire was profiled, and TCRdb retains in-frame clones only, with some absent. The table records some 1 million clones, under 80% of them present only once. Sequenced: memory CD4+ T cells sorted from blood. Subset indicated: CD45RA-negative fraction. The receptors derive from a man aged 18 to 29 in good health.

This chain uses TRBV7-9 with TRBJ2-1; TRBD2 matches 9 bases. V trimming: 3 bases; J trimming: 5 bases; junction bases outside the gene matches: 5. This CDR3 spans 15 amino acids. From germline, CDR1 is SEHNR and CDR2 FQNEAQ (reference sequence). CDR3 sequence reads: CASSFVASGDNEQFF. The CDR3 region has the DNA TGTGCCAGCAGCTTTGTGGCTAGCGGGGACAATGAGCAGTTCTTC.

This rearrangement joins TRBV27 to TRBJ2-1, with 11 bases matching TRBD2. J was trimmed by 8 bases and V by 7 bases; bases with no gene match: 16. The CDR3 is made up of 17 amino acids. Germline V CDR1 and CDR2: MNHEY, SMNVEV (reference sequence). The CDR3 nucleotides are TGTGCCAGCAATCCTCGGGCTAGCGGGGGGAGGATACATGAGCAGTTCTTC. It codes for CASNPRASGGRIHEQFF.

V gene TRBV21-1 combines with J gene TRBJ2-7; TRBD1 is taken as the D call from the table, unchecked against the DNA. TRBV21-1 is a documented pseudogene. The CDR3 is 14 amino acids. CDR3 in amino acids: CASSKDRGPYEQYF. Written as DNA, the CDR3 is TGTGCCAGCAGCAAAGACAGGGGACCCTACGAGCAGTACTTC.

The V gene is TRBV4-3, the J gene TRBJ2-3, with a weak D call TRBD1 (6 bases). Germline V gives CDR1 LGHNA, CDR2 YSLEER. Trimming pared 4 bases from V and 5 bases from J, leaving 7 bases between. This CDR3 has 12 amino acids. CDR3 amino acids: CASSRGGDTQYF. Here the CDR3 DNA reads TGCGCCAGCAGCCGAGGGGGAGATACGCAGTATTTT.

This sequence joins TRBV10-2 and TRBJ2-3; the match to TRBD2 covers 10 bases. Germline-derived CDR1 and CDR2 are WSHSY and SAAADI. This CDR3 comprises 14 residues. The V segment lost 6 bases and the J segment 6 bases; nucleotides outside the gene matches: 6. In DNA form, the CDR3 reads TGCGCCAGCAGGAGCGGGGGGGGGCCCGATACGCAGTATTTT. This sequence encodes CASRSGGGPDTQYF.

This chain links TRBV5-4 with TRBJ1-4; a weak D match, TRBD1 (6 bases). V was pared by 4 bases and J by 8 bases, with 15 bases between. CDR1 is SGHNT and CDR2 is YYREEE in the germline V gene (reference sequence). The CDR3 totals 14 residues. CDR3 DNA sequence: TGTGCCAGCAGCCTGGGTACACAGGGCGAAAAACTGTTTTTT. Translated: CASSLGTQGEKLFF.

Comments on this clone: This CDR3 is also generated by other DNA sequences in the sample. The chain recombines TRBV2 with TRBJ1-1; D is undetermined. Per germline, CDR1 SNHLY and CDR2 FYNNEI. CDR3 length: 11 amino acids. The germline V and J ends were trimmed by 4 bases and 3 bases, with 3 bases remaining between them. In nucleotides, the CDR3 is TGTGCCAGCAGTGGCTACACTGAAGCTTTCTTT. Amino acids: CASSGYTEAFF.

The chain combines TRBV5-4 with TRBJ1-1, with a weak D call TRBD1 (5 bases). CDR3 length: 15 amino acids. Germline CDR1 and CDR2: SGHNT and YYREEE (reference sequence). The V gene lost 3 bases and the J gene lost 2 bases, with 14 bases spanning the gap. The CDR3 DNA sequence: TGTGCCAGCAGCTCGGATGACAGCGTAAACACTGAAGCTTTCTTT. Its protein product is CASSSDDSVNTEAFF.

This clone was recorded a few times. V and J are TRBV5-1 and TRBJ1-3, with 9 positions matching TRBD1. Unmatched junction bases numbered 3, after V lost 4 bases and J lost 4 bases. Germline values: CDR1 SGHRS, CDR2 YFSETQ. The CDR3 consists of 14 residues. The CDR3 nucleotides read TGCGCCAGCAGCACTACAGGGGGCGGAAACACCATATATTTT. Translated, it gives CASSTTGGGNTIYF.

The V call is TRBV18, the J call TRBJ1-1; 7 bases line up with TRBD1. Germline V gene data show CDR1 as KGHSH and CDR2 as LQKENI. V lost 0 bases and J lost 7; bases outside the gene matches: 5. The CDR3 has 14 residues. CDR3: CASSPPRDRLEAFF. The CDR3 DNA is TGTGCCAGCTCACCACCCCGGGACAGACTTGAAGCTTTCTTT.

This clone was counted once. V usage is TRBV19 and J usage is TRBJ1-5; 9 positions match TRBD1. The CDR3 contains 16 residues. V lost 6 bases and J lost 2; bases outside the gene matches: 8. Looked up from germline, CDR1 is LNHDA and CDR2 is SQIVND (reference sequence). The CDR3 nucleotides read TGTGCCAGTAGGCCCACAGGGGGCCTCGGCAATCAGCCCCAGCATTTT. Its protein is CASRPTGGLGNQPQHF.

This clone was observed many times. The rearrangement links TRBV7-9 to TRBJ2-5, with D possibly called TRBD1 or TRBD2 (5 bases each). Looked up from germline, CDR1 is SEHNR and CDR2 is FQNEAQ (reference sequence). V was cut by 4 bases and J by 2 bases, with 11 bases left in between. This CDR3 contains 14 residues. CDR3 residues: CASSSGTTQETQYF. CDR3 bases: TGTGCCAGCAGCTCCGGGACGACTCAAGAGACCCAGTACTTC.

Concerning this clone: The sample carries other DNA sequences with the same CDR3. The chain couples TRBV12-5 to TRBJ1-2; maybe TRBD1 (5 bases). The germline V gene encodes CDR1 LGHNT and CDR2 FRNRAP. This CDR3 comprises 13 residues. The V and J ends lost 2 bases and 4 bases respectively, with 8 bases between them. CDR3 DNA sequence: TGTGCTAGTGGTTTGACAGGTTCCTATGGCTACACCTTC. Protein: CASGLTGSYGYTF.

The V call is TRBV19, the J call TRBJ2-1, with TRBD1 matching over 7 bases. From germline, CDR1 is LNHDA and CDR2 SQIVND (reference sequence). The CDR3 spans 15 residues. After removal of 7 bases from V and 4 bases from J, the junction contained 10 bases not matched to a gene. CDR3 protein: CASTRMQGVYNEQFF. Here the CDR3 DNA reads TGTGCCAGTACTCGTATGCAGGGGGTTTACAATGAGCAGTTCTTC.

On this clone itself: Other DNA sequences from this sample encode an identical CDR3 as well. The V and J genes are TRBV30 and TRBJ1-5; weak D call: TRBD1 (5 bases). The CDR3 length is 14 residues. V was pared by 2 bases and J by 6 bases, with 14 bases between. Germline V gives CDR1 GTSNPN, CDR2 SVGIG (reference sequence). The CDR3 spells CAWSFQGLGQPQHF. In nucleotides, the CDR3 is TGTGCCTGGAGTTTTCAGGGTTTAGGTCAGCCCCAGCATTTT.

This clone has a handful of counts. At the DNA level, this CDR3 is encoded by other sequences in the same sample as well. This rearrangement joins TRBV7-2 to TRBJ2-7, with 8 bases lining up with TRBD1. The CDR3 has 15 residues. The ends lost 1 base at V and 0 bases at J; junction bases unmatched: 2. The germline V gene has CDR1 SGHTA and CDR2 FQGNSA. The CDR3 here is CASSLGQGISYEQYF. Here the CDR3 DNA reads TGTGCCAGCAGCTTAGGACAGGGGATCTCCTACGAGCAGTACTTC. The full variable domain, in which reference TRBV7-2 and TRBJ2-7 provide the parts outside the CDR3, is GAGVSQSPSNKVTEKGKDVELRCDPISGHTALYWYRQSLGQGLEFLIYFQGNSAPDKSGLPSDRFSAERTGGSVSTLTIQRTQQEDSAVYLCASSLGQGISYEQYFGPGTRLTVT.

This chain joins TRBV28 and TRBJ2-6; D may be TRBD1 (6 bases). Trimming took off 7 bases at V and 1 base at J, with 14 bases between the two ends. The CDR3 extends over 16 amino acids. Per germline, CDR1 MDHEN and CDR2 SYDVKM. CDR3 DNA: TGTGCCAGCACAATACAGGGAAAATCTGGGGCCAACGTCCTGACTTTC. Translating gives CASTIQGKSGANVLTF.

CDR3 in amino acids: CASSPLTGLNEQYF. The CDR3 DNA reads TGTGCCAGCTCACCACTTACAGGGCTCAACGAGCAGTACTTC. This rearrangement joins TRBV18 to TRBJ2-7; a possible D gene is TRBD1 (6 bases). The germline gives CDR1 KGHSH, CDR2 LQKENI. This CDR3 is 14 amino acids long. The V gene lost 1 base and the J gene lost 5 bases, with 12 bases spanning the gap.

This chain uses TRBV7-2 with TRBJ2-5; TRBD2 matches at 9 bases. Unmatched junction bases numbered 11, after V lost 5 bases and J lost 4 bases. The CDR3 is 16 amino acids. Germline loops: CDR1 SGHTA, CDR2 FQGNSA. CDR3 loop: CASSTGLARGGETQYF. CDR3 DNA: TGTGCCAGCAGCACGGGACTAGCCCGAGGGGGAGAGACCCAGTACTTC.

This clone occurred a few times. The chain recombines TRBV6-6 with TRBJ2-4, with TRBD2 matching 9 bases. After removal of 5 bases from V and 3 bases from J, the junction contained 8 bases not matched to a gene. Germline V CDR1 and CDR2: MNHNY, SVGAGI (reference sequence). CDR3 length: 16 residues. The CDR3 protein is CASSNIAGVGKNIQYF. The CDR3 region has the DNA TGTGCCAGCAGTAATATAGCGGGAGTAGGCAAAAACATTCAGTACTTC.

The J gene is TRBJ1-3, the V gene TRBV4-1, with D tentatively TRBD1 (5 bases). The germline V gene encodes CDR1 MGHRA and CDR2 YSYEKL. Deletions cut 0 bases from V and 5 bases from J, with 14 bases between. CDR3 length: 16 amino acids. DNA for the CDR3: TGCGCCAGCAGCCAAGAAGGGGCGTTCGTCCGAAACACCATATATTTT. It translates to CASSQEGAFVRNTIYF.

A few counts support this clone. This chain joins TRBV7-9 and TRBJ2-1; 9 bases line up with TRBD2. There are 17 residues in the CDR3. Trimming took 4 bases from V and 5 from J; bases not matched to a gene: 12. Germline CDR1 SEHNR, CDR2 FQNEAQ (reference sequence). DNA of the CDR3: TGTGCCAGCAGCTCTGACTATAGCGGGGGCCACAACAATGAGCAGTTCTTC. Translation gives CASSSDYSGGHNNEQFF.

The CDR3 protein is CASSYPGDDGNQPQHF. The CDR3 DNA reads TGCGCCAGCAGCTACCCAGGGGATGACGGCAATCAGCCCCAGCATTTT. The V and J genes are TRBV5-1 and TRBJ1-5, with D possibly TRBD1 on 6 matching bases. V was trimmed by 3 bases and J by 2 bases, leaving 15 bases between them. This CDR3 is built from 16 residues. Per germline, CDR1 SGHRS and CDR2 YFSETQ.

The chain is built from TRBV5-4 and TRBJ2-1, with TRBD2 matching over 10 bases. After removal of 2 bases from V and 9 bases from J, the junction contained 8 bases not matched to a gene. The CDR3 sequence is 15 residues long. CDR1 and CDR2 from the germline V gene are SGHNT and YYREEE (reference sequence). This CDR3 reads CASSFPAGGPSEQFF. The DNA of the CDR3 is TGTGCCAGCAGCTTTCCAGCGGGGGGGCCGAGTGAGCAGTTCTTC.

The chain is built from TRBV7-9 and TRBJ1-2; 8 bases align to TRBD1. With 8 bases clipped from V and 5 bases from J, the junction kept 10 bases outside the gene matches. The CDR3 totals 14 residues. Germline CDR1 and CDR2: SEHNR and FQNEAQ (reference sequence). The CDR3 region is CASGDRGDLYGYTF. CDR3 DNA: TGTGCCAGCGGCGACAGGGGCGACCTATATGGCTACACCTTC. The full variable domain, in which reference TRBV7-9 and TRBJ1-2 provide the parts outside the CDR3, is DTGVSQNPRHKITKRGQNVTFRCDPISEHNRLYWYRQTLGQGPEFLTYFQNEAQLEKSRLLSDRFSAERPKGSFSTLEIQRTEQGDSAMYLCASGDRGDLYGYTFGSGTRLTVV.

Worth noting for this clone: The sample contains more than one DNA sequence encoding this CDR3. This chain connects TRBV5-1 to TRBJ2-7; no clear D gene. Between the trimmed V and J ends, which lost 1 base and 5 bases, there was a span of 4 bases. This CDR3 is 11 amino acids long. Germline CDR1 and CDR2: SGHRS and YFSETQ. CDR3 sequence: CASSLTDEQYF. In DNA form, the CDR3 reads TGCGCCAGCAGCTTGACAGACGAGCAGTACTTC. Filled out from reference TRBV5-1 and TRBJ2-7, the complete variable domain reads KAGVTQTPRYLIKTRGQQVTLSCSPISGHRSVSWYQQTPGQGLQFLFEYFSETQRNKGNFPGRFSGRQFSNSRSEMNVSTLELGDSALYLCASSLTDEQYFGPGTRLTVT.

V is TRBV5-1 and J is TRBJ2-7, with TRBD1 identical over 9 bases. V was clipped by 4 bases and J by 6 bases; unmatched bases: 14. The CDR3 has 16 amino acids. Germline-derived CDR1 and CDR2 are SGHRS and YFSETQ. CDR3 sequence: CASSEGTGSSLGEQYF. The CDR3 nucleotides are TGCGCCAGCAGCGAAGGGACAGGGTCTTCATTGGGCGAGCAGTACTTC.

The chain combines TRBV11-2 with TRBJ1-5; a possible D gene is TRBD1 (5 bases). CDR1 SGHAT and CDR2 FQNNGV come from the germline V gene. This CDR3 is built from 14 residues. V lost 4 bases, J lost 6 bases, and 13 bases lay in between. Here the CDR3 DNA reads TGTGCCAGCAGCTCCCAACCGGGGACTCAGCCCCAGCATTTT. Amino acids: CASSSQPGTQPQHF. The whole variable domain, filled in from reference TRBV11-2 and TRBJ1-5, reads EAGVAQSPRYKIIEKRQSVAFWCNPISGHATLYWYQQILGQGPKLLIQFQNNGVVDDSQLPKDRFSAERLKGVDSTLKIQPAKLEDSAVYLCASSSQPGTQPQHFGDGTRLSIL.